The clone carrying this TCR beta chain came up many times. Its matching antigen is unknown. CDR3 length equals 13 residues. The germline gives CDR1 SNHLY, CDR2 FYNNEI. V gave up 4 bases and J gave up 3 bases, with 7 bases separating them. The sample is drawn from a study of read filtering for tumor transcriptome and immune sequencing. Overall study context: The cohort had more than 16 men and around 15 women aged about 47 to 90, mean about 68 years. Eight or nine patients were R-ISS I, more than 15 were R-ISS II, about seven were R-ISS III. Per sample, TCR-region reads ranged about 4.05 to 11 million by IR-seq, roughly 75 to 1,400 by RNA-seq.

From approximately 430 ng of RNA, a library with molecular barcoded alpha/delta and beta/gamma adaptors was made. TCRdb used MiXCR to reprocess the reads, holding one entry per CDR3 protein. The sample gives 90,000 to 95,000 distinct CDR3 sequences, 20% to 25% of which show up once; more than 9.5% is in the top ten. Study outcomes and limitations: IR-seq and RNA-seq agreed better without single-read clonotypes.

Specimen: a population of CD138-negative cells sorted from bone marrow. This receptor was obtained from a donor older than 35 with multiple myeloma. This chain joins TRBV2 and TRBJ1-5; D is ambiguous. The DNA for the CDR3 is TGTGCCAGCAGTGCCCCCGACAATCAGCCCCAGCATTTT. This encodes CASSAPDNQPQHF.